The next 20 T cell receptor beta chains were all read from a single sample in a study of T-cell reconstitution after alpha-beta-depleted transplantation in children. TCRbeta library construction was performed incorporating unique molecular identifiers. TCRdb re-analysed the PCR reads in MiXCR, keeping a single row per CDR3 protein. The sample consists of 150,000 to 200,000 distinct CDR3 sequences, over 8.5% of them appearing once. The specimen was PBMCs, collected before TCRalphabeta/CD19-depleted stem cell transplant. The origin of the receptors is a boy between 2 and 15 years old with acute myeloid leukemia, due to receive a stem cell transplant.

In the case of this clonotype: This may stem from a read error, because a much larger clone lies one nucleotide away. The rearrangement links TRBV20-1 to TRBJ2-5, with TRBD1 as a possible D gene (6 bases). With 3 bases removed from V and 2 bases from J, the gap between germline ends came to 13 bases. The V gene's germline CDR1 is DFQATT and CDR2 SNEGSKA (reference sequence). The CDR3 consists of 14 residues. Written as DNA, the CDR3 is TGCAGTGCTAGGGGTCTGGGGACACAAGAGACCCAGTACTTC. Translating it yields CSARGLGTQETQYF.

This clonotype was recorded many times. This chain joins TRBV18 and TRBJ2-7, with D perhaps assigned TRBD1 or TRBD2 (5 bases each). The CDR3 contains 15 residues. V shed 3 bases and J shed 3 bases, with 15 bases lying between them. Germline CDR1 is KGHSH and CDR2 is LQKENI. Here the CDR3 reads CASSPGADPGYEQYF. In DNA form, the CDR3 reads TGTGCCAGCTCACCCGGGGCAGACCCGGGCTACGAGCAGTACTTC.

Many counts were recorded for this clonotype. CDR3 protein: CASSPRQGPDTEAFF. CDR3 sequence (DNA): TGTGCCAGCTCACCCCGACAGGGTCCGGACACTGAAGCTTTCTTT. This chain uses TRBV18 with TRBJ1-1; TRBD1 agrees at 7 bases. This CDR3 is 15 amino acids long. Germline trimming cut 3 bases from V and 3 bases from J; bases unmatched to any gene: 7. Germline CDR1 and CDR2: KGHSH and LQKENI.

This clonotype was counted a few times. The J gene is TRBJ2-7, the V gene TRBV4-2; D is unclear. V was trimmed by 0 bases and J by 0 bases, leaving 9 bases between them. Germline CDR1 reads LGHNA; CDR2 reads YNFKEQ. The CDR3 covers 15 residues. The DNA for the CDR3 is TGTGCCAGCAGCCAAGAAGAGGTAGGCTCCTACGAGCAGTACTTC. Its translation is CASSQEEVGSYEQYF.

This clonotype was detected many times. The chain couples TRBV2 to TRBJ1-1; D unclear. Germline CDR1 is SNHLY and CDR2 is FYNNEI. The CDR3 is 15 amino acids. Trimming stripped 3 bases from V and 1 base from J, with 12 bases between. CDR3 DNA: TGTGCCAGCAGTGATTGGTTTCGGAAGAACACTGAAGCTTTCTTT. This encodes CASSDWFRKNTEAFF. Full variable domain (outside the CDR3, taken from reference TRBV2 and TRBJ1-1): EPEVTQTPSHQVTQMGQEVILRCVPISNHLYFYWYRQILGQKVEFLVSFYNNEISEKSEIFDDQFSVERPDGSNFTLKIRSTKLEDSAMYFCASSDWFRKNTEAFFGQGTRLTVV.

Many counts were recorded for this clonotype. The CDR3 bases are TGCAGTGCTAGAGTCAGGGGGCACTCCTACGAGCAGTACTTC. This sequence encodes CSARVRGHSYEQYF. The V and J genes are TRBV20-1 and TRBJ2-7, with 8 bases identical to TRBD1. CDR3 length: 14 residues. Germline CDR1 DFQATT, CDR2 SNEGSKA (reference sequence). Losses at the gene ends were 1 base for V and 0 bases for J; bases not matched to a gene: 2.

This clonotype was found many times. The chain recombines TRBV14 with TRBJ2-3; D may be TRBD2 (5 bases). CDR3 length: 17 amino acids. Germline V gene sequence: CDR1 SGHDN, CDR2 FVKESK. V dropped 0 bases and J dropped 4 bases, with 17 bases sitting between them. The CDR3 loop reads CASSQDSTGSGADTQYF. In nucleotides, the CDR3 is TGTGCCAGCAGCCAAGATAGTACGGGATCGGGCGCAGATACGCAGTATTTT.

This clonotype was seen repeatedly, ten times or more. The chain has TRBV3-1 and TRBJ1-1; 7 positions agree with TRBD1. The length of the CDR3 is 17 residues. With 4 bases clipped from V and 4 bases from J, the junction kept 15 bases outside the gene matches. CDR1 and CDR2 (germline): LGHDT, YNNKEL (reference sequence). The CDR3 nucleotides are TGTGCCAGCAGCCCCCCAAACCCCAGGGGGTCGTTCACTGAAGCTTTCTTT. It specifies CASSPPNPRGSFTEAFF.

The table lists this clonotype with many counts. The V gene is TRBV5-1, the J gene TRBJ2-7; the match to TRBD2 covers 14 bases. The CDR3 length is 14 residues. Trimming removed 4 bases from V and 6 bases from J; junction bases left unmatched: 3. The germline V gene has CDR1 SGHRS and CDR2 YFSETQ. The CDR3 sequence is CASSPGTSGGEQYV. The CDR3 region has the DNA TGCGCCAGCAGCCCTGGGACTAGCGGGGGCGAGCAGTACGTC.

The CDR3 loop is CASSFGYNTEAFF. The CDR3 coding sequence is TGTGCCAGCAGTTTTGGATATAACACTGAAGCTTTCTTT. This rearrangement joins TRBV12-3 or TRBV12-4 to TRBJ1-1; no reliable D call. The CDR3 has 13 residues. V dropped 3 bases and J dropped 2 bases, with 7 bases sitting between them.

At least ten counts were recorded for this clonotype. The V call is TRBV6-5, the J call TRBJ1-3; the D is unclear. The CDR3 extends over 17 amino acids. V shed 2 bases and J shed 0 bases, with 14 bases lying between them. Germline CDR1 and CDR2: MNHEY and SVGAGI. The CDR3 DNA sequence: TGTGCCAGCAGTTACCGGCCGGTACACTCCTCTGGAAACACCATATATTTT. This translates into CASSYRPVHSSGNTIYF.

This clonotype came up many times. This chain links TRBV20-1 with TRBJ1-1; 7 bases align to TRBD1. The CDR3 sequence is 14 residues long. Trimming removed 2 bases from V and 3 bases from J; junction bases left unmatched: 6. Germline V CDR1 and CDR2: DFQATT, SNEGSKA (reference sequence). The CDR3 here is CSARSGGLYTEAFF. In DNA form, the CDR3 reads TGCAGTGCTAGATCAGGGGGGTTGTACACTGAAGCTTTCTTT.

This clonotype was counted only a few times. The V gene is TRBV7-6, the J gene TRBJ2-3; 9 positions match TRBD2. The trim removed 5 bases at V and 3 bases at J, leaving 6 bases unmatched. Germline lookup yields CDR1 SGHVS and CDR2 FNYEAQ. The CDR3 extends over 15 amino acids. As DNA, the CDR3 is TGTGCCAGCAGCAGAAATAGCGGGAGTACAGATACGCAGTATTTT. Encoded protein: CASSRNSGSTDTQYF.

There are many counts of this clonotype. The CDR3 reads CSARDLREGSYEQYF. The CDR3 DNA follows: TGCAGTGCTAGAGATTTACGGGAGGGTTCCTACGAGCAGTACTTC. This sequence joins TRBV20-1 and TRBJ2-7; TRBD2 agrees at 8 bases. The CDR3 is 15 residues long. The junction had 5 bases not matched to a gene; V was cut back by 0 bases and J by 1 base. The germline gives CDR1 DFQATT, CDR2 SNEGSKA (reference sequence).

This clonotype was counted ten times or more. This chain connects TRBV6-1 to TRBJ1-2; D ambiguous. Germline CDR1 reads MNHNS; CDR2 reads SASEGT. V gave up 5 bases and J gave up 6 bases, with 13 bases separating them. The CDR3 totals 13 residues. DNA of the CDR3: TGTGCCAGCAGTCCCGGGTCTCGGGATGGCTACACCTTC. Amino acids: CASSPGSRDGYTF.

This clonotype showed up many times. The J gene is TRBJ2-2, the V gene TRBV5-1; 9 bases are shared with TRBD1. This CDR3 is 13 amino acids long. V was pared by 7 bases and J by 5 bases, with 3 bases of the junction left unmatched. Germline assignment: CDR1 SGHRS and CDR2 YFSETQ. The DNA for the CDR3 is TGCGCCAGCCGGGACAGGGCAACCGGGGAGCTGTTTTTT. Its translation is CASRDRATGELFF.

This clonotype appeared many times. The V gene is TRBV20-1, the J gene TRBJ2-1; 9 positions match TRBD1. The junction had 8 bases not matched to a gene; V was cut back by 0 bases and J by 8 bases. Germline V lookup: CDR1 DFQATT, CDR2 SNEGSKA (reference sequence). The CDR3 covers 15 residues. The DNA for the CDR3 is TGCAGTGCTAGAGATCCGGACAGGGGAGACTATGAGCAGTTCTTC. This sequence encodes CSARDPDRGDYEQFF.

The genes are TRBV2 and TRBJ2-1; the D gene could be TRBD1 or TRBD2 (7 bases each). V was trimmed by 5 bases and J by 5 bases, leaving 25 bases between them. The CDR3 totals 18 residues. The V gene's germline CDR1 is SNHLY and CDR2 FYNNEI. This chain's CDR3 is CASSFGLAVIQGDNEQFF. DNA for the CDR3: TGTGCCAGCAGTTTTGGTCTAGCGGTTATCCAGGGGGACAATGAGCAGTTCTTC.

About this clonotype itself: An end of the junction differs from the germline gene, which may be a read error. The chain joins TRBV7-9 to TRBJ1-4; the D is unclear. Germline CDR1 and CDR2: SEHNR and FQNEAQ (reference sequence). The CDR3 contains 15 residues. The CDR3 DNA follows: TGTGCCAGCAGCTTTGCCGGGCTACTCAATGAAAAACCGTTTTTT. Translated, it gives CASSFAGLLNEKPFF.

V is TRBV7-3 and J is TRBJ2-3; D might be TRBD2 (5 bases). Per germline, CDR1 SGHTA and CDR2 FQGTGA. V lost 3 bases and J lost 1, with 8 bases in between. The CDR3 has 14 residues. In DNA, the CDR3 is TGTGCCAGCAGCTTGACTACCGGCACAGATACGCAGTATTTT. This gives the protein CASSLTTGTDTQYF.